Below, one T cell receptor (beta chain) is given with its context. The sample originates from a study of cytomegalovirus exposure and HLA in healthy donors. Study-wide context: Early released data comprised about 85 million unique TCRs from HLA-typed donors.

The CDR3 has 15 residues. Trimming took off 4 bases at V and 2 bases at J, with 15 bases between the two ends. Germline CDR1 SGHAT, CDR2 FQNNGV. PCR involved 60 Vbeta and 13 Jbeta primers. Sequenced by immunoSEQ multiplex PCR; TCRdb stores in-frame clones only, minus some. The data include tens of thousands of clones; the top ten clones carry less than 5%. Sequencing was carried out using PBMCs. The rearrangement uses TRBV11-2 and TRBJ2-7, with D maybe TRBD2 (5 bases). This clonotype was obtained from a man younger than 30 in good health and CMV-seropositive. CDR3 amino acids: CASSSGLWGTYEQYF. The CDR3 DNA is TGTGCCAGCAGCTCTGGACTTTGGGGAACCTACGAGCAGTACTTC.